This T cell receptor (beta chain) was recovered during a study of CD8+CD57+ T cells in acquired aplastic anemia. Sequencing involved patients with CD8+CD57+ cell expansion previously shown by flow cytometry. The diagnosis in all patients was severe acquired aplastic anemia. No patient had been given any therapy when blood was sampled. Genomic DNA, the template, was used for profiling of the TCR beta VDJ and CDR3. From the reads, TCRdb called clonotypes with MiXCR, one entry per CDR3 protein. The sample contains 89,000 or so distinct CDR3 sequences, around 62% of which appear only once. Points from the study as a whole: Patients did not significantly differ from controls in CD8+ Simpson's diversity. In common between the patients and the controls were approximately 28 CD8+ CDR3 sequences.

In regard to this clonotype: Its target is not known.

The sample comprised sorted CD4+, CD8+, or CD8+CD57+ T cells (not recorded which) from PBMCs. This clonotype originated in a human donor with aplastic anemia.

The CDR3 loop is CAISESGEHYGYTF. As DNA, the CDR3 is TGTGCCATCAGTGAGTCCGGGGAACACTATGGCTACACCTTC. The chain uses TRBV10-3 and TRBJ1-2, with D hard to call. From germline, CDR1 is ENHRY and CDR2 SYGVKD. With 0 bases removed from V and 3 bases from J, the gap between germline ends came to 8 bases. CDR3 length: 14 amino acids.